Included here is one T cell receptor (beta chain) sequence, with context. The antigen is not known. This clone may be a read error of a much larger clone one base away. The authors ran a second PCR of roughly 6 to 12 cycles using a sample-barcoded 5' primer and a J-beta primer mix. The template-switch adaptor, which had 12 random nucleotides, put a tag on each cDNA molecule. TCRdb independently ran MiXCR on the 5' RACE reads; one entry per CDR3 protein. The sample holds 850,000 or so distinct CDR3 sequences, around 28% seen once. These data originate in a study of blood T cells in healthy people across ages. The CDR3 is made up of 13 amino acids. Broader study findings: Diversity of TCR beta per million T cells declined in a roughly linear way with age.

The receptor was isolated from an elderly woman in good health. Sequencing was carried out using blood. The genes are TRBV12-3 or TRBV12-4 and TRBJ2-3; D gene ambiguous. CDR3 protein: CVSSVDRADTQYF. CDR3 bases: TGTGTCAGCAGTGTCGATCGAGCAGATACGCAGTATTTT.